This T cell receptor beta chain was sequenced during a study of T cell changes during pregnancy in multiple sclerosis. Trimming pared 6 bases from V and 3 bases from J, leaving 24 bases between. There are 17 residues in the CDR3. Per the germline V gene, CDR1 is MDHEN and CDR2 is SYDVKM. The method was immunoSEQ multiplex PCR; TCRdb's version includes in-frame clones alone and lacks a portion of them. The sample has roughly 52,000 clones; roughly 94% are singletons. This chain connects TRBV28 to TRBJ2-7; TRBD2 might be the D (5 bases). The material was CD8+ T cells from peripheral blood mononuclear cells, obtained in the third trimester of pregnancy. The origin of this receptor is a female donor with multiple sclerosis, enrolled in a pregnancy study. The CDR3 loop is CASSLPLAGQSFYEQYF. The CDR3 coding sequence is TGTGCCAGCAGCCTCCCGTTGGCGGGTCAGAGTTTCTACGAGCAGTACTTC.